The TCR beta chain under discussion was sequenced for a study of shared clonotypes between healthy human individuals. Study context: CD4 naive and CD4 memory each took three plates per donor, while CD8 naive took two and CD8 memory one.

In the study's own analysis: Without quality scores, immunoSEQ junctional reads could not be filtered like full-length reads. TCRdb's copy holds only in-frame clones and misses some; the assay was immunoSEQ multiplex PCR. The V and J calls and clone size were taken over from that table, and D and trimming were inferred from the DNA. Altogether about 1.1 million clones are present, roughly 80% being singletons, with the ten largest covering approximately 0.9%. A note on this clone: As yet, its antigen is unknown.

The junction had 10 bases not matched to a gene; V was cut back by 6 bases and J by 3 bases. The germline gives CDR1 LNHDA, CDR2 SQIVND (reference sequence). The CDR3 consists of 15 residues. General study findings and limits: Clonotypes shared by all four sorted-subset donors had higher generation probabilities than non-shared clonotypes. In a few donors, around 5.5% of naive CD4 clonotypes appeared in common.

What was sequenced was memory CD4+ T cells from PBMCs. Described subset: CD45RA-negative fraction. The V call is TRBV19, the J call TRBJ2-7; 8 nucleotides match TRBD2. The receptor comes from a man between 18 and 35 years old in good health. Some clones in this sample may be carry-over from other donors' samples. The DNA for the CDR3 is TGTGCCAGTAGAAAGGGATTAGCGGGGTTCTACGAGCAGTACTTC. Protein: CASRKGLAGFYEQYF.